One sample yielded the 21 T cell receptor beta chains listed below, sequenced in a study of T cell clonality in common variable immunodeficiency. General study findings and limits: Common variable immunodeficiency TCR beta sequences reportedly had fewer deletions and N-nucleotide insertions.

These receptors lack a known antigen. Profiled with immunoSEQ multiplex PCR; TCRdb holds only in-frame clones, not every one. This sample carries about 25,000 clones, none of them present only once. Sequencing was carried out using peripheral blood mononuclear cells. The origin of the receptors is a human donor with common variable immunodeficiency.

This clone was recorded a few times. Read sequence stops 3 residues before the CDR3 end, and the germline J gene provides the missing end. This chain links TRBV7-9 with TRBJ2-1; a weak D match, TRBD1 (6 bases). Trimming shortened V by 1 base and J by 9 bases, and 16 bases separated the two germline ends. The CDR3 contains 15 residues. Germline loops: CDR1 SEHNR, CDR2 FQNEAQ (reference sequence). This chain's CDR3 is CASSLGLGARGEQFF. The CDR3 DNA, read in part, is TGTGCCAGCAGCTTAGGTCTGGGGGCGCGTGGTGAG. Full variable domain (rest looked up from reference TRBV7-9 and TRBJ2-1): DTGVSQNPRHKITKRGQNVTFRCDPISEHNRLYWYRQTLGQGPEFLTYFQNEAQLEKSRLLSDRFSAERPKGSFSTLEIQRTEQGDSAMYLCASSLGLGARGEQFFGPGTRLTVL.

This clone was counted many times. The read falls 3 residues short of the CDR3 end, and the missing part is taken from the germline J gene. V gene TRBV11-3 combines with J gene TRBJ2-1; D is possibly TRBD1 (5 bases). Germline V CDR1 and CDR2: SGHNT, YENEEA. Deletions cut 0 bases from V and 5 bases from J, with 11 bases between. This CDR3 region has 15 residues. The CDR3 DNA, read in part, is TGTGCCAGCAGCTTAGATCAAGGGGATAACAATGAG. Translation: CASSLDQGDNNE. The full CDR3 is CASSLDQGDNNEQFF.

Concerning this clone itself: Read data end 3 residues before the CDR3 end; the end is taken from the germline J gene. The genes are TRBV18 and TRBJ2-7; D is ambiguous. V was cut by 4 bases and J by 2 bases, with 9 bases left in between. Germline lookup yields CDR1 KGHSH and CDR2 LQKENI. CDR3 length: 13 residues. Incomplete CDR3 DNA: TGTGCCAGCTCACATACAGCAACCTACGAG. Protein: CASSHTATYE. The CDR3 reads in full as CASSHTATYEQYF.

Notes on this clone: The read finishes 3 residues shy of the CDR3 end, and the germline J gene is used to complete it. The V gene is TRBV7-9, the J gene TRBJ1-5; D possibly corresponds to TRBD1 (5 bases). The germline gives CDR1 SEHNR, CDR2 FQNEAQ (reference sequence). V was clipped by 2 bases and J by 4 bases, with 9 bases between them. This CDR3 region has 14 residues. CDR3 DNA (partial): TGTGCCAGCAGCTTACAGGGTGGAAATCAGCCC. Translated, it gives CASSLQGGNQP. The full CDR3 sequence reads CASSLQGGNQPQHF.

Only a few counts were recorded for this clone. The read comes to an end 3 residues before the CDR3 does, leaving the germline J gene to fill in the end. The chain couples TRBV19 to TRBJ2-2; D may be TRBD1 (5 bases). The CDR3 loop spans 16 amino acids. The V end lost 4 bases, the J end lost 3 bases, and 15 bases lay between the germline ends. Germline V lookup: CDR1 LNHDA, CDR2 SQIVND (reference sequence). Incomplete CDR3 DNA: TGTGCCAGTAGTACGTGGTGGCAGGGCGACACCGGGGAG. Translated: CASSTWWQGDTGE. In full, the CDR3 reads CASSTWWQGDTGELFF.

Details on this clone: This may be a read error: a much more frequent sequence differs by one nucleotide. The read stops 3 residues short of the end of the CDR3; the missing end is completed from the germline J gene. The V and J genes are TRBV7-9 and TRBJ1-1; 7 bases fit TRBD1. The CDR3 length is 13 residues. The V segment lost 5 bases and the J segment 3 bases; nucleotides outside the gene matches: 3. Germline CDR1 reads SEHNR; CDR2 reads FQNEAQ (reference sequence). CDR3 residues: CASSRDSYTEAFF. The DNA read from the CDR3 is TGTGCCAGCAGCCGGGACAGTTACACTGAA.

This clone appeared a few times. The read halts 3 residues ahead of the CDR3 end, with the missing end drawn from the germline J gene. This chain joins TRBV7-2 and TRBJ2-1; D perhaps matches TRBD2 (5 bases). The CDR3 sequence is 10 residues long. Germline V gives CDR1 SGHTA, CDR2 FQGNSA. Trimming shortened V by 8 bases and J by 9 bases, and 8 bases separated the two germline ends. The CDR3 sequence is CASGLFEQFF. The CDR3 DNA, read in part, is TGTGCCAGCGGACTTTTTGAG.

Ten or more counts support this clone. The read terminates 3 residues before the CDR3 end, so the remaining end is supplied by the germline J gene. V usage is TRBV5-1 and J usage is TRBJ1-6; no firm D call. CDR3 length: 18 amino acids. The ends were cut back, 1 base at V and 0 bases at J, with 14 bases in the middle. Germline loops: CDR1 SGHRS, CDR2 YFSETQ. The CDR3 reads CASSLNQRSSSYNSPLHF. The part of the CDR3 DNA that was read is TGCGCCAGCAGCTTGAATCAGCGCAGCAGCTCCTATAATTCACCC.

This clone was counted between two and nine times. With the read ending 3 residues before the CDR3 end, the germline J gene is used to fill in that end. The rearrangement uses TRBV5-1 and TRBJ2-7; 7 bases align to TRBD1. V shed 1 base, J shed 6 bases, and the junction held 10 bases outside the gene matches. The length of the CDR3 is 15 residues. The germline V gene encodes CDR1 SGHRS and CDR2 YFSETQ. The CDR3 DNA, read in part, is TGCGCCAGCAGCTTGCTAGGGGGCGCGGTGAGCGAG. This codes for CASSLLGGAVSE. The complete CDR3 sequence is CASSLLGGAVSEQYF.

This clone has just a few counts. The sequence runs out 3 residues before the end of the CDR3; the remainder is reconstructed from the germline J gene. This chain uses TRBV2 with TRBJ2-1; D remains unclear. Germline lookup yields CDR1 SNHLY and CDR2 FYNNEI. V shed 7 bases and J shed 8 bases, with 15 bases lying between them. The CDR3 has 13 residues. The CDR3 protein is CASNWSLGDEQFF. The part of the CDR3 DNA that was read is TGTGCCAGCAATTGGAGTCTAGGCGATGAG.

As concerns this clone: Coverage ceases 3 residues before the CDR3 finishes, and the germline J gene fills in the end. V usage is TRBV18 and J usage is TRBJ2-1, with 8 bases that match TRBD2. Trimming at V came to 5 bases and at J to 2 bases, leaving 5 bases not matched to a gene. Germline CDR1 KGHSH, CDR2 LQKENI. The CDR3 length is 15 residues. CDR3 protein: CASSSREVPYNEQFF. The part of the CDR3 DNA that was read is TGTGCCAGCTCATCGCGGGAGGTCCCCTACAATGAG.

Ten or more counts support this clone. The sequenced fragment ends 3 residues before the CDR3 boundary, so the rest is inferred from the germline J gene. This chain connects TRBV9 to TRBJ2-3, with 11 bases fitting TRBD1. The V gene end was trimmed by 3 bases and the J gene end by 3 bases; junction bases not matched to a gene: 3. The CDR3 sequence is 15 residues long. CDR1 is SGDLS and CDR2 is YYNGEE in the germline V gene. The CDR3 is CASSGGTGGTDTQYF. The DNA read from the CDR3 is TGTGCCAGCAGCGGGGGGACAGGGGGAACAGATACG. Supplemented by reference TRBV9 and TRBJ2-3, the full variable domain reads DSGVTQTPKHLITATGQRVTLRCSPRSGDLSVYWYQQSLDQGLQFLIQYYNGEERAKGNILERFSAQQFPDLHSELNLSSLELGDSALYFCASSGGTGGTDTQYFGPGTRLTVL.

This clone has just a few counts. The CDR3 end lies 3 residues beyond the end of the read and is filled in from the germline J gene. The chain combines TRBV7-2 with TRBJ2-7; TRBD1 aligns across 7 bases. Per the germline V gene, CDR1 is SGHTA and CDR2 is FQGNSA. The junction had 10 bases not matched to a gene; V was cut back by 6 bases and J by 5 bases. This CDR3 is 14 amino acids long. The covered CDR3 bases are TGTGCCAGCAGTGCTGACAGGGTGCAGGACGAG. Translating it yields CASSADRVQDE. The CDR3, in full, reads CASSADRVQDEQYF.

About this clone itself: Sequencing ends 3 residues short of the CDR3 end; the germline J gene provides the rest. This chain joins TRBV20-1 and TRBJ2-3; a weak D match, TRBD1 (5 bases). The germline V and J ends were trimmed by 0 bases and 4 bases, with 8 bases remaining between them. Germline CDR1 reads DFQATT; CDR2 reads SNEGSKA (reference sequence). This CDR3 region has 13 residues. CDR3 sequence: CSAREGLPDTQYF. The covered CDR3 bases are TGCAGTGCTAGAGAGGGGCTACCAGATACG.

Concerning this clone: The observed sequence ends 3 residues before the CDR3 terminus, with the missing tail filled in from the germline J gene. The J gene is TRBJ1-6, the V gene TRBV19; TRBD1 is a possible D gene (5 bases). This CDR3 region has 12 residues. CDR1 and CDR2 (germline): LNHDA, SQIVND (reference sequence). CDR3 protein: CASRSALGALHF. The CDR3 DNA, read in part, is TGTGCCAGTAGAAGTGCCCTAGGGGCC.

This clone was recorded a few times. The CDR3 extends 3 residues past the end of the read, so its final part is completed from the germline J gene. J is TRBJ1-3 and V is TRBV18; no clear D gene. Germline V gene data show CDR1 as KGHSH and CDR2 as LQKENI. The CDR3 runs to 15 residues. V lost 1 base to trimming and J lost 0 bases, with 7 bases between them. The DNA read from the CDR3 is TGTGCCAGCTCACCACAGCTCGACTCTGGAAACACC. This codes for CASSPQLDSGNT. The full CDR3 is CASSPQLDSGNTIYF.

This clone was seen more than once but under ten times. The DNA ends 3 residues before the CDR3 does, and the rest of the CDR3 is filled in from the germline J gene. The chain couples TRBV6-4 to TRBJ2-3; D may be TRBD2 (6 bases). The CDR3 contains 16 residues. Germline V gene sequence: CDR1 MRHNA, CDR2 SNTAGT. V was trimmed by 0 bases and J by 0 bases, leaving 10 bases between them. CDR3 DNA, as far as it was read: TGTGCCAGCAGTGACTCGGAGCGGGCTAGCACAGATACG. Translation gives CASSDSERASTDT. In full, the CDR3 is CASSDSERASTDTQYF.

With respect to this clone: The read ends 3 residues shy of where the CDR3 ends; the end is completed using the germline J gene. This sequence joins TRBV7-2 and TRBJ2-7, with a tentative D call TRBD1 (7 bases). The V and J ends lost 6 bases and 3 bases respectively, with 12 bases between them. Germline V CDR1 and CDR2: SGHTA, FQGNSA. This CDR3 region has 13 residues. The covered CDR3 bases are TGTGCCAGCAGGGTCAGGGGGGACTACGAG. Translation: CASRVRGDYE. From start to end, the CDR3 is CASRVRGDYEQYF.

Points on this clone: The read comes to an end 3 residues before the CDR3 does, leaving the germline J gene to fill in the end. The chain is built from TRBV7-9 and TRBJ2-1; no reliable D call. Per the germline V gene, CDR1 is SEHNR and CDR2 is FQNEAQ (reference sequence). With 4 bases removed from V and 8 bases from J, the gap between germline ends came to 9 bases. This CDR3 contains 12 residues. The CDR3 loop is CASSSARDEQFF. The sequenced CDR3 bases are TGTGCCAGCAGCTCAGCACGGGATGAG.

This clone has a count of ten or more. The read ends 3 residues shy of where the CDR3 ends; the end is completed using the germline J gene. V is TRBV20-1 and J is TRBJ1-6, with D tentatively TRBD1 (5 bases). V lost 0 bases, J lost 10 bases, and 19 bases lay in between. Germline CDR1 DFQATT, CDR2 SNEGSKA (reference sequence). The CDR3 sequence is 16 residues long. The part of the CDR3 DNA that was read is TGCAGTGCTAGAGAGAAGGAGACAGCCAGGCAGTCACCC. Amino acid sequence: CSAREKETARQSP. The whole CDR3 protein is CSAREKETARQSPLHF.

To note about this clone: The read stops 3 residues short of the end of the CDR3; the missing end is completed from the germline J gene. This chain joins TRBV30 and TRBJ1-6, with TRBD1 matching 8 bases. Germline CDR1 reads GTSNPN; CDR2 reads SVGIG (reference sequence). V shed 4 bases and J 10 bases; nucleotides not matched to a gene: 9. The CDR3 spans 14 residues. Incomplete CDR3 DNA: TGTGCCTGGATCCTCCCGACAGGGGTATCACCC. It codes for CAWILPTGVSP. The full CDR3 reads CAWILPTGVSPLHF.